The 32 T cell receptor beta chains below were found in one sample sequenced in a study of cytomegalovirus exposure and HLA in healthy donors. Both 60 Vbeta primers and 13 Jbeta primers went into the PCR. TCRdb's table, derived via immunoSEQ multiplex PCR, lists solely in-frame clones and lacks some. The profile shows 130,000 or so clones, approximately 80% of them singletons. Sequencing was performed on PBMCs. The receptors shown here come from a woman aged 18-29 years in good health and CMV-seronegative.

This sequence joins TRBV5-6 and TRBJ2-7, with D unresolved. The length of the CDR3 is 14 residues. CDR1 is SGHDT and CDR2 is YYEEEE in the germline V gene. Trimming removed 5 bases at V and 7 bases at J, with 19 bases between. CDR3: CASRTTSAEREQYF. The CDR3 DNA reads TGTGCCAGCAGAACAACAAGCGCGGAAAGGGAGCAGTACTTC.

This sequence joins TRBV19 and TRBJ1-1; D not certain. The germline CDR1 and CDR2 sequences are LNHDA and SQIVND (reference sequence). Trimming cost V 5 bases and J 3 bases, with 10 bases left between them. The length of the CDR3 is 13 residues. CDR3 nucleotide sequence: TGTGCCAGTAGTTTGTATGTCGACACTGAAGCTTTCTTT. This sequence encodes CASSLYVDTEAFF.

V usage is TRBV11-1 and J usage is TRBJ2-5, with 9 bases aligning to TRBD1. Trimming took 0 bases from V and 5 from J; bases not matched to a gene: 7. CDR1 is SGHAT and CDR2 is FQDESV in the germline V gene (reference sequence). CDR3 length: 16 amino acids. The CDR3 coding sequence is TGTGCCAGCAGCTTAGCGGGACAGGGAATGGGGGAGACCCAGTACTTC. Amino acids: CASSLAGQGMGETQYF.

This chain connects TRBV5-4 to TRBJ2-7; D not resolved. The CDR3 is 16 residues long. CDR1 is SGHNT and CDR2 is YYREEE in the germline V gene (reference sequence). V was pared by 5 bases and J by 5 bases, with 23 bases between. The CDR3 sequence is CASSIDAQTSGDEQYF. For the CDR3, the DNA is TGTGCCAGCAGTATTGATGCGCAGACTTCCGGTGACGAGCAGTACTTC.

V usage is TRBV5-1 and J usage is TRBJ2-3; TRBD2 matches 13 bases. This CDR3 region has 16 residues. The J segment lost 4 bases and the V segment lost 2 bases, leaving 4 bases of the junction unmatched. Germline V gives CDR1 SGHRS, CDR2 YFSETQ. CDR3 amino acids: CASSFRLAGGSDTQYF. The CDR3 DNA reads as TGCGCCAGCAGCTTCCGACTAGCGGGAGGTTCAGATACGCAGTATTTT.

This chain connects TRBV4-1 to TRBJ2-1; 9 nucleotides line up with TRBD1. From germline, CDR1 is MGHRA and CDR2 YSYEKL. CDR3 length: 16 residues. Trimming at V came to 4 bases and at J to 4 bases, leaving 8 bases not matched to a gene. DNA of the CDR3: TGCGCCAGCAGCCTCTCCGGGACAGGGAAATACAATGAGCAGTTCTTC. Amino acids: CASSLSGTGKYNEQFF.

This clone was seen ten or more times. This chain uses TRBV7-2 with TRBJ1-5, with D possibly being TRBD1 (5 bases). V was shortened by 3 bases and J by 5 bases, with 8 bases between the two germline ends. Germline loops: CDR1 SGHTA, CDR2 FQGNSA. This CDR3 spans 13 amino acids. The CDR3 DNA sequence: TGTGCCAGCAGCTTGGGGCGCGATCAGCCCCAGCATTTT. Its protein product is CASSLGRDQPQHF.

V is TRBV30 and J is TRBJ1-1; TRBD1 aligns across 10 bases. The V gene's germline CDR1 is GTSNPN and CDR2 SVGIG (reference sequence). V shed 0 bases and J 7 bases; nucleotides not matched to a gene: 8. The length of the CDR3 is 15 residues. The DNA for the CDR3 is TGTGCCTGGAGTGTGGGGAGACAGGGGGCGGGTGAAGCTTTCTTT. Translated: CAWSVGRQGAGEAFF.

The gene calls are TRBV18 and TRBJ1-5; the D gene is possibly TRBD1 (6 bases). With 6 bases removed from V and 4 bases from J, the gap between germline ends came to 16 bases. The CDR3 is 15 amino acids. CDR1 and CDR2 from the germline V gene are KGHSH and LQKENI. The CDR3 region is CASSWAGEGNQPQHF. CDR3 nucleotides: TGTGCCAGCTCCTGGGCAGGGGAAGGGAATCAGCCCCAGCATTTT.

This clone was found once. The V and J genes are TRBV18 and TRBJ1-1; 8 nucleotides agree with TRBD1. CDR1 is KGHSH, CDR2 LQKENI, per germline. This CDR3 is 13 amino acids long. V lost 3 bases to trimming and J lost 3 bases; unmatched junction nucleotides: 0. The CDR3 DNA reads as TGTGCCAGCTCACCGGGACAGGACACTGAAGCTTTCTTT. Translation gives CASSPGQDTEAFF.

V usage is TRBV30 and J usage is TRBJ2-7; 7 bases are shared with TRBD1. The ends lost 3 bases at V and 1 base at J; junction bases unmatched: 0. The CDR3 totals 12 residues. The germline gives CDR1 GTSNPN, CDR2 SVGIG (reference sequence). The CDR3 nucleotides read TGTGCCTGGAGGGGACAGTCCTACGAGCAGTACTTC. Translated, it gives CAWRGQSYEQYF.

The chain has TRBV7-9 and TRBJ2-7; 9 positions match TRBD1. The germline gives CDR1 SEHNR, CDR2 FQNEAQ (reference sequence). This CDR3 spans 17 amino acids. Germline trimming cut 6 bases from V and 3 bases from J; bases unmatched to any gene: 15. The CDR3 sequence is CASSPGGQGTKYYEQYF. CDR3 DNA: TGTGCCAGCAGTCCTGGGGGACAGGGCACAAAATACTACGAGCAGTACTTC.

This clone was found once. V and J are TRBV30 and TRBJ2-1; 11 nucleotides line up with TRBD2. V trimming: 8 bases; J trimming: 7 bases; junction bases outside the gene matches: 4. This CDR3 region has 12 residues. Germline V CDR1 and CDR2: GTSNPN, SVGIG (reference sequence). The CDR3 coding sequence is TGTGCCCAACGGACTAGCGGGAATGAGCAGTTCTTC. Amino acid sequence: CAQRTSGNEQFF.

The chain uses TRBV29-1 and TRBJ1-1; TRBD1 might be the D (6 bases). Trimming removed 6 bases from V and 5 bases from J, with 16 bases in between. Per the germline V gene, CDR1 is SQVTM and CDR2 is ANQGSEA. The CDR3 covers 13 residues. The chain's CDR3 is CSVEENQGTEAFF. As DNA, the CDR3 is TGCAGCGTCGAGGAGAACCAGGGGACTGAAGCTTTCTTT.

This clone showed up just a few times. The chain carries TRBV5-1 and TRBJ1-1; D remains unclear. This CDR3 is built from 13 residues. The germline V gene has CDR1 SGHRS and CDR2 YFSETQ. The V gene lost 6 bases and the J gene lost 2 bases, with 11 bases spanning the gap. The CDR3 sequence: CASMSNSNTEAFF. The DNA of the CDR3 is TGCGCCAGCATGAGTAATTCTAACACTGAAGCTTTCTTT.

This chain links TRBV12-5 with TRBJ1-1; D gene unclear. Germline CDR1 is LGHNT and CDR2 is FRNRAP. CDR3 size: 13 residues. V dropped 6 bases and J dropped 5 bases, with 13 bases sitting between them. In nucleotides, the CDR3 is TGTGCTAGTGGGCAGCGAGACGGGACTGAAGCTTTCTTT. Amino acid sequence: CASGQRDGTEAFF.

This clone has just a few counts. The chain uses TRBV2 and TRBJ2-7; TRBD2 agrees at 9 bases. This CDR3 has 13 amino acids. Germline V gene sequence: CDR1 SNHLY, CDR2 FYNNEI. Trimming at V came to 7 bases and at J to 3 bases, leaving 4 bases not matched to a gene. The CDR3 nucleotides are TGTGCCAGCATAAGCGGGAGGTTCTACGAGCAGTACTTC. Translating gives CASISGRFYEQYF.

V and J are TRBV5-6 and TRBJ1-2; D perhaps matches TRBD1 (6 bases). The germline V gene encodes CDR1 SGHDT and CDR2 YYEEEE. CDR3 length equals 14 residues. Trimming removed 5 bases at V and 7 bases at J, with 18 bases between. As DNA, the CDR3 is TGTGCCAGCAGGGGCGGGGGCGGGTTCAGTGGCTACACCTTC. Protein product: CASRGGGGFSGYTF. The whole variable domain, remainder taken from reference TRBV5-6 and TRBJ1-2, is DAGVTQSPTHLIKTRGQQVTLRCSPKSGHDTVSWYQQALGQGPQFIFQYYEEEERQRGNFPDRFSGHQFPNYSSELNVNALLLGDSALYLCASRGGGGFSGYTFGSGTRLTVV.

The chain is built from TRBV6-5 and TRBJ2-1; 8 positions match TRBD1. Germline assignment: CDR1 MNHEY and CDR2 SVGAGI. The CDR3 covers 15 residues. J gave up 5 bases and V 6 bases, and 9 bases lay outside the gene matches. In nucleotides, the CDR3 is TGTGCCAGCAGATCCGCCGGGACAGGCAACAATGAGCAGTTCTTC. Translation gives CASRSAGTGNNEQFF.

J is TRBJ2-7 and V is TRBV15; 7 bases fit TRBD2. V lost 5 bases and J lost 2; bases outside the gene matches: 9. Germline V gene sequence: CDR1 LNHNV, CDR2 YYDKDF (reference sequence). The CDR3 is 15 residues long. CDR3 loop: CATSPPLADPYEQYF. CDR3 DNA: TGTGCCACCAGCCCCCCCCTAGCGGACCCCTACGAGCAGTACTTC. The full variable domain, its missing parts supplied by reference TRBV15 and TRBJ2-7, is DAMVIQNPRYQVTQFGKPVTLSCSQTLNHNVMYWYQQKSSQAPKLLFHYYDKDFNNEADTPDNFQSRRPNTSFCFLDIRSPGLGDTAMYLCATSPPLADPYEQYFGPGTRLTVT.

The gene calls are TRBV9 and TRBJ2-7; D perhaps matches TRBD1 (5 bases). V was cut by 2 bases and J by 2 bases, with 11 bases left in between. The CDR3 length is 14 residues. Germline V lookup: CDR1 SGDLS, CDR2 YYNGEE. The CDR3 nucleotides are TGTGCCAGCAGCGTTACTGACAGTACCTACGAGCAGTACTTC. Amino acids: CASSVTDSTYEQYF.

The V call is TRBV15, the J call TRBJ1-2, with D hard to call. V lost 0 bases to trimming and J lost 3 bases, with 8 bases between them. The CDR3 consists of 14 residues. Germline V gives CDR1 LNHNV, CDR2 YYDKDF (reference sequence). Here the CDR3 reads CATSRDVQDYGYTF. In DNA, the CDR3 is TGTGCCACCAGCAGAGATGTGCAGGACTATGGCTACACCTTC.

Concerning this clone itself: One end of the junction does not line up with germline, which may come from a read error. The chain is built from TRBV6-1 and TRBJ1-3; D call uncertain. CDR1 is MNHNS, CDR2 SASEGT, per germline. The CDR3 has 15 amino acids. The CDR3 DNA reads as TGTGCCAGTAGTGAAGCTGCACTCCACGGAAACACCATATATTTT. Protein: CASSEAALHGNTIYF.

This chain connects TRBV25-1 to TRBJ1-1, with D possibly being TRBD1 (6 bases). The CDR3 loop spans 16 amino acids. Germline CDR1 reads MGHDK; CDR2 reads SYGVNS. The V end lost 1 base, the J end lost 1 base, and 13 bases lay between the germline ends. The CDR3 region has the DNA TGTGCCAGCAGTGAATGGGAGGGGGAGACGAACACTGAAGCTTTCTTT. Translating gives CASSEWEGETNTEAFF. The entire variable domain, with the rest obtained from reference TRBV25-1 and TRBJ1-1, is as follows: EADIYQTPRYLVIGTGKKITLECSQTMGHDKMYWYQQDPGMELHLIHYSYGVNSTEKGDLSSESTVSRIRTEHFPLTLESARPSHTSQYLCASSEWEGETNTEAFFGQGTRLTVV.

The chain has TRBV5-1 and TRBJ1-1; a weak D match, TRBD1 (6 bases). Germline CDR1 reads SGHRS; CDR2 reads YFSETQ. The CDR3 is made up of 14 amino acids. Deletions cut 4 bases from V and 11 bases from J, with 21 bases between. The CDR3 DNA is TGCGCCAGCAGCCCCGACAGAGGGGGAGTGAGGGCTTTCTTT. As protein: CASSPDRGGVRAFF.

CDR3 amino acids: CASSETGGRLQETQYF. In DNA, the CDR3 is TGTGCCAGCAGTGAAACTGGCGGGAGACTCCAAGAGACCCAGTACTTC. The chain recombines TRBV6-1 with TRBJ2-5; TRBD2 aligns across 7 bases. V trimming: 2 bases; J trimming: 1 base; junction bases outside the gene matches: 7. The CDR3 has 16 amino acids. Germline V gene lookup returns CDR1 MNHNS and CDR2 SASEGT.

The chain links TRBV10-1 to TRBJ2-7; 7 nucleotides line up with TRBD1. V trimming: 3 bases; J trimming: 3 bases; junction bases outside the gene matches: 5. This CDR3 has 14 amino acids. Germline CDR1 reads WNHNN; CDR2 reads SYGVQD (reference sequence). The CDR3 nucleotides read TGCGCCAGCAGTGAACGGGACAGATACTACGAGCAGTACTTC. Its translation: CASSERDRYYEQYF.

The chain recombines TRBV6-1 with TRBJ2-4; 9 bases map to TRBD1. V was clipped by 4 bases and J by 10 bases; unmatched bases: 2. Germline CDR1 is MNHNS and CDR2 is SASEGT. CDR3 size: 12 residues. The CDR3 region has the DNA TGTGCCAGCAGTGTCGACAGGGGGATTCAGTACTTC. It codes for CASSVDRGIQYF.

The chain employs TRBV7-2 and TRBJ1-1, with D perhaps TRBD1 (6 bases). This CDR3 is built from 14 residues. V gave up 6 bases and J gave up 5 bases, with 16 bases separating them. In germline, CDR1 is SGHTA, CDR2 FQGNSA. CDR3 protein: CASRRGGGVTEAFF. CDR3 coding DNA: TGTGCCAGCAGACGTGGGGGGGGCGTGACTGAAGCTTTCTTT.

The chain uses TRBV30 and TRBJ2-5, with D uncertain. Germline lookup yields CDR1 GTSNPN and CDR2 SVGIG (reference sequence). Trimming left V 3 bases short and J 7 bases short, with 12 bases between. This CDR3 spans 12 amino acids. CDR3 sequence (DNA): TGTGCCTGGAGCCCGGAGAGTCCGACCCAGTACTTC. It yields the protein CAWSPESPTQYF.

This chain uses TRBV27 with TRBJ1-1; TRBD1 matches at 7 bases. Trimming cost V 5 bases and J 8 bases; bases outside gene matches: 5. Germline V gene lookup returns CDR1 MNHEY and CDR2 SMNVEV (reference sequence). There are 12 residues in the CDR3. The CDR3 region is CASSPQTGEAFF. The CDR3 bases are TGTGCCAGCAGTCCCCAGACAGGGGAAGCTTTCTTT.

The gene calls are TRBV5-6 and TRBJ1-2, with unresolved D. CDR3 size: 15 residues. V shed 4 bases and J shed 5 bases, with 18 bases lying between them. CDR1 is SGHDT, CDR2 YYEEEE, per germline. CDR3 loop: CASSAGGRPPYGYTF. As DNA, the CDR3 is TGTGCCAGCAGCGCAGGCGGGCGACCACCGTATGGCTACACCTTC.